The rows below give T cell receptor beta chains drawn from one sample of a study of spatial heterogeneity in lung cancer. Using its own MiXCR run on the 5' RACE reads, TCRdb lists one record per CDR3 protein. The sample shows 7,500 to 9,500 distinct CDR3 sequences, around 5% of them seen only once. The sequenced sample was lung tumor tissue, obtained at surgery. These receptors were obtained from a female donor with early-stage non-small cell lung cancer. Each CDR3 is given without its conserved first and last residue.

V gene: TRBV19; J gene: TRBJ2-7; CDR3 protein: ASSSRDASYEQY
V gene: TRBV20-1; J gene: TRBJ2-5; CDR3 protein: SANTQETQY
V gene: TRBV9; J gene: TRBJ2-5; CDR3 protein: ASSVTSGIGAQY
V gene: TRBV6-1; J gene: TRBJ2-7; CDR3 protein: ASRRWTGGGEQY
V gene: TRBV7-2; J gene: TRBJ2-1; CDR3 protein: ASNLERYLEQF
V gene: TRBV12-3/TRBV12-4; J gene: TRBJ2-1; CDR3 protein: ASRGPGGVDNEQF
V gene: TRBV27; J gene: TRBJ2-3; CDR3 protein: ASSLTPPSEDADTQY
V gene: TRBV7-8; J gene: TRBJ2-5; CDR3 protein: ASSPSGGVGQETQY
V gene: TRBV29-1; J gene: TRBJ2-1; CDR3 protein: SVEKEQF
V gene: TRBV28; J gene: TRBJ1-2; CDR3 protein: ASSLRDYGYN
V gene: TRBV5-1; J gene: TRBJ2-7; CDR3 protein: ASRPGTTPFYEQY
V gene: TRBV10-3; J gene: TRBJ2-1; CDR3 protein: AVGTSGSRNNEQF
V gene: TRBV6-5; J gene: TRBJ2-5; CDR3 protein: ASSYKRDQETQY
V gene: TRBV5-1; J gene: TRBJ2-3; CDR3 protein: ASSPLAGVEDTQY
V gene: TRBV7-2; J gene: TRBJ2-7; CDR3 protein: ASRSTSSYEQY
V gene: TRBV7-8; J gene: TRBJ2-3; CDR3 protein: ASSFDTVGPDTQY
V gene: TRBV20-1; J gene: TRBJ2-1; CDR3 protein: SASVQVQF
V gene: TRBV29-1; J gene: TRBJ2-1; CDR3 protein: SGGPRGSNEQF
V gene: TRBV29-1; J gene: TRBJ2-3; CDR3 protein: SHGTDTQY
V gene: TRBV20-1; J gene: TRBJ2-5; CDR3 protein: SARDTGTDAPTQY
V gene: TRBV3-1; J gene: TRBJ2-5; CDR3 protein: ASSRGQETQY